The clone carrying this T cell receptor beta chain was seen a single time. The CDR3 has 15 amino acids. Between the trimmed V and J ends, which lost 1 base and 4 bases, there was a span of 10 bases. From germline, CDR1 is SNHLY and CDR2 FYNNEI. This specimen belongs to a study of blood T cell repertoires in COVID-19. For the study at large: PBMCs, B-cell-depleted T cells, or T cells provided the cDNA or gDNA that made up the material.

Authors' methods: Quantification of nucleated cells was approximated via reference gene primer amplification. Data came from immunoSEQ multiplex PCR; TCRdb stores just in-frame clones and leaves some out. The DNA was the basis for D and trimming; V, J and clone size are from that table. The sample contains around 180,000 clones, about 87% of which appear only once. This sequence originates from a woman aged 30 to 39 with acute or convalescent COVID-19. The sequencing input was peripheral blood. The J gene is TRBJ1-4, the V gene TRBV2; D remains ambiguous. The CDR3 sequence: CASSEGGPINEKLFF. DNA of the CDR3: TGTGCCAGCAGTGAAGGTGGCCCCATTAATGAAAAACTGTTTTTT.